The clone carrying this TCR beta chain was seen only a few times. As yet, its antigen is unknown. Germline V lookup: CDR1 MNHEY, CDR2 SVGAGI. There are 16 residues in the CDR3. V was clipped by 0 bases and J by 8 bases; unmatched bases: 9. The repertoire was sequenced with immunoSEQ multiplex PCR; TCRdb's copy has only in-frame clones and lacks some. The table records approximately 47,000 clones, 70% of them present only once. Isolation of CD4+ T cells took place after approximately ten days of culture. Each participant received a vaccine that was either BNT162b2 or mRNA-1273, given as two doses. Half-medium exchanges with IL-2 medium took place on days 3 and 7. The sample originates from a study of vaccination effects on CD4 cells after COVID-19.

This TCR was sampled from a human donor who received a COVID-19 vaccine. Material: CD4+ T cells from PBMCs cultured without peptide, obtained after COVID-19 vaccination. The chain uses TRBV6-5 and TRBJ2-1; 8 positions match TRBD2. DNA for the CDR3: TGTGCCAGCAGTTACTCCGGGGTAGCGGGAAACTATGAGCAGTTCTTC. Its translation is CASSYSGVAGNYEQFF.